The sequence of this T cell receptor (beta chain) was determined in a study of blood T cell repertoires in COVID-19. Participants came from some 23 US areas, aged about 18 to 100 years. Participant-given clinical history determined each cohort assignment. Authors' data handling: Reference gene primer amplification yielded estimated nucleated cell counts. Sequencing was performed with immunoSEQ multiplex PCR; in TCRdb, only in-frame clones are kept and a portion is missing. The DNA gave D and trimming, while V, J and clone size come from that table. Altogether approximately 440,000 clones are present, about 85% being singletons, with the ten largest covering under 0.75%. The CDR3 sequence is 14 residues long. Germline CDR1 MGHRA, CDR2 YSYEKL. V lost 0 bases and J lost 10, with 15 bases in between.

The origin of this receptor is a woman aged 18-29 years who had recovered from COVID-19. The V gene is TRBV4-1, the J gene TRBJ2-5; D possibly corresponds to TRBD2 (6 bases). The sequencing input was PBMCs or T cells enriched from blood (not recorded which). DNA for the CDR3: TGCGCCAGCAGCCAAGAGGCCCTAGCGAGGGGCCAGTACTTC. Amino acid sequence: CASSQEALARGQYF.